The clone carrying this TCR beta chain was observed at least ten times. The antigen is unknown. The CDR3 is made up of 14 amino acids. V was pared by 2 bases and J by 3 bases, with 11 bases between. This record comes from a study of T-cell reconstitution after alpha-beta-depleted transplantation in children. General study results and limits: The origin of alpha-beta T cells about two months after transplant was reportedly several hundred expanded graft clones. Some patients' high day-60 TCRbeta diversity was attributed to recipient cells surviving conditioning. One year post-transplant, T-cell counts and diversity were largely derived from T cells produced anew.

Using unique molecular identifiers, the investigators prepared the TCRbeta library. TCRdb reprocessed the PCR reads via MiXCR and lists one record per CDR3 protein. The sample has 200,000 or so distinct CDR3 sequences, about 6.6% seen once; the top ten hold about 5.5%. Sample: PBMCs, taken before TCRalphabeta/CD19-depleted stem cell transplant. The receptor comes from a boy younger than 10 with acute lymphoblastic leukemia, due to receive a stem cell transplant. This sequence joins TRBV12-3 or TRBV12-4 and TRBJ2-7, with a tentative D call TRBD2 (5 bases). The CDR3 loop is CASSLRGSDYEQYF. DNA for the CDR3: TGTGCCAGCAGTTTACGGGGTTCCGACTACGAGCAGTACTTC.